The 3 T cell receptor beta chains listed next were all sequenced from one sample in a study of shared clonotypes between healthy human individuals. Profiling relied on immunoSEQ multiplex PCR, and the TCRdb table lists in-frame clones only, not all of them. The table lists some 1,400,000 clones, around 97% of them singletons. Sequencing used naive CD4+ T cells sorted from blood. Documented subset: CD45RA+ positively selected. The origin of the receptors is a man aged 25 to 40 in good health.

V is TRBV5-5 and J is TRBJ2-7, with D uncertain. The germline gives CDR1 SGHKS, CDR2 YYEKEE (reference sequence). The CDR3 extends over 15 amino acids. V was clipped by 4 bases and J by 2 bases, with 16 bases between them. The DNA of the CDR3 is TGTGCCAGCAGCACCGACCTAAGCCTGCCCTACGAGCAGTACTTC. Its protein product is CASSTDLSLPYEQYF. Looking up the rest from reference TRBV5-5 and TRBJ2-7 gives the full variable domain: DAGVTQSPTHLIKTRGQQVTLRCSPISGHKSVSWYQQVLGQGPQFIFQYYEKEERGRGNFPDRFSARQFPNYSSELNVNALLLGDSALYLCASSTDLSLPYEQYFGPGTRLTVT.

The V call is TRBV18, the J call TRBJ2-7, with D perhaps matching TRBD2 (6 bases). Germline V gene lookup returns CDR1 KGHSH and CDR2 LQKENI. CDR3 length: 13 amino acids. The V and J ends lost 4 bases and 4 bases respectively, with 11 bases between them. In nucleotides, the CDR3 is TGTGCCAGCTCACTGCCCGGGACTTACGAGCAGTACTTC. Its translation: CASSLPGTYEQYF.

The chain's CDR3 is CASSLSRAETQYF. The CDR3 region has the DNA TGTGCCAGCAGCTTGAGCAGGGCAGAGACCCAGTACTTC. V usage is TRBV5-8 and J usage is TRBJ2-5; possibly TRBD1 for D (5 bases). The CDR3 totals 13 residues. The germline CDR1 and CDR2 sequences are SGHTS and YDEGEE. Between the trimmed V and J ends, which lost 1 base and 4 bases, there was a span of 8 bases.